The clone carrying this T cell receptor (beta chain) was picked up a small number of times. This sample stems from a study of regulatory T cells in long-lasting Graves disease. Time point: newly diagnosed GD, antithyroid drugs for less than 3 months. After RNA was extracted from PBMCs, the TCR library was made from it. For TCR beta, libraries came from iRepertoire HTBI primers and Arm-PCR of CDR3 regions. TCRdb itself ran the multiplex PCR reads through MiXCR, one entry per CDR3 protein. The sample yields a few hundred thousand distinct CDR3 sequences, over 9.5% seen once. These data also formed part of another study, on T cells in Graves' hyperthyroidism and ophthalmopathy.

Here the sequenced sample was peripheral blood mononuclear cells (PBMCs), taken at new diagnosis, from a patient treated with antithyroid drugs. This TCR was recovered from a woman between 18 and 29 years old with Graves disease.

The chain's CDR3 is CASSEQGPEAFF. In DNA form, the CDR3 reads TGTGCCAGCAGTGAACAGGGGCCCGAAGCTTTCTTT. The chain carries TRBV12-3 or TRBV12-4 and TRBJ1-1; TRBD1 matches at 7 bases. There are 12 residues in the CDR3. Unmatched junction bases numbered 5, after V lost 5 bases and J lost 8 bases.